A selection of T cell receptor beta chains follows, all from one sample in a study of shared clonotypes between healthy human individuals. Repertoires were generated with immunoSEQ multiplex PCR, while TCRdb's copy carries only in-frame clones and drops some. The top ten hold 0.6% to 0.75% of the sample, which has under 1,100,000 clones, 78% seen once. Sequencing used memory CD4+ T cells from PBMCs. Receptor source: a man aged 18 to 30 in good health. Some clones in this sample may be carry-over from other donors' samples. Both conserved end residues are part of each CDR3. The D gene is left open where the match is weak. Rows give clone size only sometimes, using once, few, many, or a class for an expanded clone.

V gene	J gene	clone size	D gene	CDR3 DNA	CDR3 protein
TRBV7-9	TRBJ2-7	few	-	TGTGCCAGCAGCCTAACAGGGACCGAGCAGTACTTC	CASSLTGTEQYF
TRBV5-1	TRBJ1-3	once	TRBD1	TGCGCCAGCAGCTTAAAGACAGGGGCGGAAAACACCATATATTTT	CASSLKTGAENTIYF
TRBV18	TRBJ2-1	-	TRBD2	TGTGCCAGCTCACCGGGACTAGCGGGAGAAGGGACCTACAATGAGCAGTTCTTC	CASSPGLAGEGTYNEQFF
TRBV18	TRBJ2-7	once	-	TGTGCCAGCTCACCACCGTCGTCCAACGAGCAGTACTTC	CASSPPSSNEQYF
TRBV10-3	TRBJ2-3	-	TRBD2	TGTGCCATCAGTGAAGTGGGAGGGCCTGGAGATACGCAGTATTTT	CAISEVGGPGDTQYF
TRBV10-1	TRBJ2-3	-	-	TGCGCCAGCAGTGAGTCGAGGTTAGGGGGTGTTACAGATACGCAGTATTTT	CASSESRLGGVTDTQYF
TRBV4-2	TRBJ2-1	-	-	TGTGCCAGCAGCCGCTCAGGGCAAGTCTCTGAGCAGTTCTTC	CASSRSGQVSEQFF
TRBV4-1	TRBJ2-1	-	TRBD2	TGCGCCAGCAGCATGACTAGCGAGACATACAATGAGCAGTTCTTC	CASSMTSETYNEQFF
TRBV4-3	TRBJ1-2	-	-	TGCGCCAGCAGCCAAGATAGCACCCTCGTCAGCTATGGCTACACCTTC	CASSQDSTLVSYGYTF
TRBV6-4	TRBJ2-3	-	TRBD2	TGTGCCAGCACGACTAGCGGTAGCACAGATACGCAGTATTTT	CASTTSGSTDTQYF
TRBV5-5	TRBJ1-5	-	-	TGTGCCAGCAGCTTGCAGGGCGGACGGCTCAATCAGCCCCAGCATTTT	CASSLQGGRLNQPQHF
TRBV7-8	TRBJ2-7	few	TRBD2	TGTGCCAGCGGGGGGATACTGGCGGGAGGGTACGAGCAGTACTTC	CASGGILAGGYEQYF
TRBV6-1	TRBJ1-5	-	-	TGTGCCAGCAGACTAGATAGCAATCAGCCCCAGCATTTT	CASRLDSNQPQHF
TRBV30	TRBJ1-1	-	TRBD1	TGTGCCTGGAAACAGGGGACGCACACTGAAGCTTTCTTT	CAWKQGTHTEAFF
TRBV19	TRBJ1-2	-	-	TGTGCCAGTAGTGGGAAGGGAGCAGGCGAGCTACACTATGGCTACACCTTC	CASSGKGAGELHYGYTF
TRBV13	TRBJ2-3	many	-	TGTGCCAGCAGCTCGATGACAGGGCGGGAGACAGATACGCAGTATTTT	CASSSMTGRETDTQYF
TRBV5-3	TRBJ1-5	-	-	TGTGCCAGAAGCTTTCCGGGCCAGGCAGCTGATAATAGCAATCAGCCCCAGCATTTT	CARSFPGQAADNSNQPQHF
TRBV28	TRBJ1-5	-	-	TGTGCCAGCATTATCGGATCGGGCGGACAGCCCAATCAGCCCCAGCATTTT	CASIIGSGGQPNQPQHF
TRBV28	TRBJ2-2	-	-	TGTGCCATCAAACGGGGGGCCGGCACCGGGGAGCTGTTTTTT	CAIKRGAGTGELFF
TRBV5-1	TRBJ2-5	many	-	TGCGCCAGCAGCTTATCCCCCCAAGAGACCCAGTACTTC	CASSLSPQETQYF
TRBV28	TRBJ1-3	-	-	TGTGCCAGCAGCCCTCGGAGGTCCGCCATATATTTT	CASSPRRSAIYF
TRBV10-3	TRBJ2-3	-	-	TGTGCCATCAGCGATCCAGCGGGCGCAGATACGCAGTATTTT	CAISDPAGADTQYF
TRBV9	TRBJ2-7	-	-	TGTGCCAGCAGCGTAGCTGCTACAGGGACAACCTACGAGCAGCACTTC	CASSVAATGTTYEQHF
TRBV28	TRBJ2-3	-	-	TGTGCCAGCAGTTTCGGGCGGGCTTTGGCAGATACGCAGTATTTT	CASSFGRALADTQYF
TRBV6-6	TRBJ1-2	-	-	TGTGCCAGCAAAATCGGGGGGGACTATGGCTACACCTTC	CASKIGGDYGYTF
TRBV19	TRBJ1-2	-	TRBD1	TGTGCCAGTAGTATAACCCTGAACAGGGGAAACTATGGCTACACCTTC	CASSITLNRGNYGYTF
TRBV28	TRBJ1-3	-	-	TGTGCCAGCAGTGGGAGCCACGGTTGGAACACCATATATTTT	CASSGSHGWNTIYF
TRBV4-1	TRBJ1-5	few	-	TGCGCCAGCAGCCTCGTTGGGGCGGTGGGCAATCAGCCCCAGCATTTT	CASSLVGAVGNQPQHF
TRBV9	TRBJ2-2	-	-	TGTGCCAGCAGCCCTCGCAGTTCAGCGGGGAACACCGGGGAGCTGTTTTTT	CASSPRSSAGNTGELFF
TRBV28	TRBJ1-2	-	-	TGTGCCAGCAGTTCGCGGGGACTGGATAACTATGGCTACACCTTC	CASSSRGLDNYGYTF
TRBV21-1	TRBJ1-2	-	-	TGTGCCAGCTCGGGGGGCGACTATGGCTACACCTTC	CASSGGDYGYTF
TRBV5-1	TRBJ1-5	-	-	TGCGCCAGCAGGGCAGGACCAGGGGTGGATCAGCCCCAGCATTTT	CASRAGPGVDQPQHF
TRBV7-9	TRBJ2-7	-	-	TGTGCCAGCAGCTTAGTTGCTGACTACGAGCAGTACTTC	CASSLVADYEQYF
TRBV2	TRBJ1-5	many	-	TGTGCCTCTGCATGGGGGGCCGCTCAGCCCCAGCATTTT	CASAWGAAQPQHF
TRBV5-1	TRBJ2-3	once	TRBD1	TGCGCCAGCAGCCTAACGACAGGGAGAGCCACAGATACGCAGTATTTT	CASSLTTGRATDTQYF
TRBV29-1	TRBJ2-1	-	-	TGCAGCGTGGAACAAGCGGCCCCGCAGTTCTTC	CSVEQAAPQFF
TRBV10-3	TRBJ1-5	-	TRBD1	TGTGCCATCAGTTCGGGACAGGGGGCTCGGAATCAGCCCCAGCATTTT	CAISSGQGARNQPQHF
TRBV11-1	TRBJ2-2	-	TRBD1	TGTGCCAGCAGCCCCAGGACAGGGGCCGGGGAGCTGTTTTTT	CASSPRTGAGELFF
TRBV7-2	TRBJ1-2	once	-	TGTGCCAGCAGCTTAGCCCTCGGGACATATGGCTACACCTTC	CASSLALGTYGYTF
TRBV5-1	TRBJ2-7	-	-	TGCGCCAGCAGCTCGCCGGCGCCCTACGAGCAGTACTTC	CASSSPAPYEQYF
TRBV30	TRBJ2-7	-	-	TGTGCCTGGAGTACGACAGTCTACGAGCAGTACTTC	CAWSTTVYEQYF
TRBV28	TRBJ2-7	-	TRBD2	TGTGCCAGCAGCAAACTAGCGGGCTACTCCTACGAGCAGTACTTC	CASSKLAGYSYEQYF
TRBV6-1	TRBJ1-6	-	-	TGTGCCAGCAGTGAGAACAGGGATTCCTATAATTCACCCCTCCACTTT	CASSENRDSYNSPLHF
TRBV11-1	TRBJ2-1	few	TRBD2	TGTGCCAGCAGCCGACTAGCGGGAGTACCCTACAATGAGCAGTTCTTC	CASSRLAGVPYNEQFF
TRBV7-2	TRBJ1-1	many	-	TGTGCCAGCAGCTCCTCCCAGGGGACCCGAGTTGGTTTCTTT	CASSSSQGTRVGFF
TRBV6-1	TRBJ2-1	few	-	TGTGCCAGCAGGGTCCCGGAGAATGAGCAGTTCTTC	CASRVPENEQFF
TRBV28	TRBJ2-7	-	-	TGTGCCAGCAGTTTAGGAGGCGGGACCCTATCCTACGAGCAGTACTTC	CASSLGGGTLSYEQYF
TRBV7-8	TRBJ2-1	few	TRBD1	TGTGCCAGCAGCTCTAGACAGGGGGCATACAATGAGCAGTTCTTC	CASSSRQGAYNEQFF
TRBV30	TRBJ2-3	many	-	TGTGCCTGGGCCTGGGGCGATACGCAGTATTTT	CAWAWGDTQYF
TRBV2	TRBJ1-2	-	-	TGTGCCAGCAGTGTTAGTGTGTTGGAGGGCGGCGATGGCTACACCTTC	CASSVSVLEGGDGYTF
TRBV6-5	TRBJ2-7	many	TRBD1	TGTGCCAGCAGTTACTCAAGACAGGGGATGAACGAGCAGTACTTC	CASSYSRQGMNEQYF
TRBV4-3	TRBJ1-1	-	TRBD1	TGCGCCAGCAGCCAAGATTTATCTCGGACAGGGTGGGGCACTGAAGCTTTCTTT	CASSQDLSRTGWGTEAFF
TRBV18	TRBJ1-1	-	-	TGTGCCAGCTCACCTCCGATGGACACTGAAGCTTTCTTT	CASSPPMDTEAFF
TRBV28	TRBJ1-3	-	-	TGTGCCAGCAGTCCGGGGTACTACTCTGGAAACACCATATATTTT	CASSPGYYSGNTIYF
TRBV18	TRBJ2-6	-	-	TGTGCCAGCTCACGATCCGGGCCTACCATTATCTCTGGGGCCAACGTCCTGACTTTC	CASSRSGPTIISGANVLTF
TRBV5-8	TRBJ1-2	-	TRBD1	TGTGCCAGCAGCACCGGACAGGGGGGATCCTATGGCTACACCTTC	CASSTGQGGSYGYTF
TRBV18	TRBJ1-1	-	-	TGTGCCAGCTCACCAATTGACCCGACCCCACGTATGAACACTGAAGCTTTCTTT	CASSPIDPTPRMNTEAFF